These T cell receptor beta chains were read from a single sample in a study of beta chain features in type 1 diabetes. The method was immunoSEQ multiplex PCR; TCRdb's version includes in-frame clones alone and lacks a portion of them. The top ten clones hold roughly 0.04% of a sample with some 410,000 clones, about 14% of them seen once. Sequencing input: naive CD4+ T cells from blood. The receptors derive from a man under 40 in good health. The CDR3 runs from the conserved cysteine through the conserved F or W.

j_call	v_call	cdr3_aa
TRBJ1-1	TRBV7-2	CASSTPTGTNTEAFF
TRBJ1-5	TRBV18	CASSPNQGSNQPQHF
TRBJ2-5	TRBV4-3	CASSLSRGRNQETQYF
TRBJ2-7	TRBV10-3	CAISELGAREDEQYF
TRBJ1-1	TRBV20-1	CSANTEAFF
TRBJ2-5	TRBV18	CASSPAQETQYF
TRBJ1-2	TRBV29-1	CSVAAGTDGYTF
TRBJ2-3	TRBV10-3	CAIRDRGGTQYF
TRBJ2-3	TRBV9	CASSGPGLGSTDTQYF
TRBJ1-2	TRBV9	CASSVGEWVGYTF
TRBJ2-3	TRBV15	CATNRQGHTDTQYF
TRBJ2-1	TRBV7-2	CATSQREGSYNEQFF
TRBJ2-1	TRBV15	CATSRESGGTNEQFF
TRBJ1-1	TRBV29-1	CSVEVRGMNTEAFF
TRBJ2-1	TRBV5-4	CASSPGTGASSSYNEQFF
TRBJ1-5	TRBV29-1	CSVTSSGTDQPQHF
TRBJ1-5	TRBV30	CAWNRDNQPQHF
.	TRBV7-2	CASSPQGGDYEQYF
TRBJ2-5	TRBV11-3	CASSLDRSETQYF
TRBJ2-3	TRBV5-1	CASSLADGGTDTQYF
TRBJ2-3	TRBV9	CASSVDPSGRATDTQYF
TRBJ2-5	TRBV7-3	CASSPSLAGQETQYF
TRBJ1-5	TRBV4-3	CASSQGNHRGSQPQHF
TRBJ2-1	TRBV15	CATSSQGGDEQFF
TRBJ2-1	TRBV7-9	CASSLGLAGVIDEQFF
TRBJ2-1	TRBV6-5	CASRIAGGLGDEQFF
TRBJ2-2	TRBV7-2	CASSLRGPSAGELFF
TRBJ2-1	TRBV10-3	CAISGGTEGEQFF
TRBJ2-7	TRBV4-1	CASSSLGQSSYEQYF
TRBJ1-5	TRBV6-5	CASSSGQAFNQPQHF
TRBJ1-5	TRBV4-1	CASSQALTANQPQHF
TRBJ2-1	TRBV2	CASSWTGIGNEQFF
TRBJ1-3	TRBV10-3	CAIGLEGNTIYF
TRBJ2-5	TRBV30	CAWSSTRRGTQYF
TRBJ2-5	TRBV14	CASSQDLRETQYF
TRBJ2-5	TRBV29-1	CSAGLDRGSAQVGETQYF
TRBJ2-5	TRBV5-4	CASSFASGGAETQYF
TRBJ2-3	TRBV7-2	CASSLGRSDTQYF
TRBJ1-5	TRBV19	CASSQDSNGPQHF
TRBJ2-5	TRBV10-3	CATAGESGSQETQYF
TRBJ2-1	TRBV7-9	CASSPPSYNEQFF
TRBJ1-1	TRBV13	CASSFGRNTEAFF
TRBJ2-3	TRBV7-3	CASSFQTSGRTDTQYF
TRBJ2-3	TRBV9	CASSPRQGSTGTQYF
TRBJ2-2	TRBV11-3	CAGSRGVSTGELFF
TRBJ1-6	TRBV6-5	CASTLGRFSSPLHF
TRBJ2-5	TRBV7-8	CASSIQRVETQYF
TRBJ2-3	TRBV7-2	CASSSSSLIADTQYF
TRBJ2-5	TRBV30	CAWSTGAMETQYF
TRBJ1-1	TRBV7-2	CASSRSTGDTEAFF
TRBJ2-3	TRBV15	CATRTSGVDTQYF
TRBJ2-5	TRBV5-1	CASSSIPSETQYF
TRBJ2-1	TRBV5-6	CASSYRGLDEQFF